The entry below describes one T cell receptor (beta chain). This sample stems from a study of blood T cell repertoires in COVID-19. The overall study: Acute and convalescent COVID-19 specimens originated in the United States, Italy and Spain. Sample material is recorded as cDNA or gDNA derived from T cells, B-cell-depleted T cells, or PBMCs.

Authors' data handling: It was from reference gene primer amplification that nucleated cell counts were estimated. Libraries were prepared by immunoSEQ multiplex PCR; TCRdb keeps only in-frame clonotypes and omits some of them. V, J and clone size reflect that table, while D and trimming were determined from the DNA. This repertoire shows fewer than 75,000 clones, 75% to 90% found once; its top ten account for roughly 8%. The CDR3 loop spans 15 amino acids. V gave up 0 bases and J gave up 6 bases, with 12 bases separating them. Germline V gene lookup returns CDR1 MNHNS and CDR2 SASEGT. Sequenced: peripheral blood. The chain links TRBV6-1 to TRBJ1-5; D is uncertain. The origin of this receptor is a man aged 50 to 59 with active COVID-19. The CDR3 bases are TGTGCCAGCAGTGAAGCCCCTAGGCAAGGTCAGCCCCAGCATTTT. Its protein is CASSEAPRQGQPQHF.